This T cell receptor (beta chain) is from a study of blood T cell repertoires in COVID-19. Study context: Samples of COVID-19 (acute and convalescent) were obtained from the United States, Italy and Spain.

This CDR3 spans 14 amino acids. CDR1 is MDHEN and CDR2 is SYDVKM in the germline V gene. V was clipped by 9 bases and J by 4 bases; unmatched bases: 7. TCRdb's table, derived via immunoSEQ multiplex PCR, lists solely in-frame clones and lacks some. Of around 85,000 clones in the sample, around nine tenths were seen once. This TCR came from a woman aged 50 to 65 with acute COVID-19. Source material: PBMCs or T cells enriched from blood (not recorded which). This chain links TRBV28 with TRBJ1-5, with 9 bases aligning to TRBD1. Here the CDR3 DNA reads TGTGCCAGTGTGACAGGGGGTGGTAATCAGCCCCAGCATTTT. Translating gives CASVTGGGNQPQHF.